A single sample gave rise to the 20 T cell receptor beta chains below, sequenced in a study of OX40 agonist ivuxolimab in advanced cancers. Method: immunoSEQ multiplex PCR; TCRdb's copy keeps in-frame clones and lacks some. The repertoire consists of 43,000 or so clones, with 70% to 80% occurring once and the leading ten covering about 2.7%. This specimen consisted of CD4+ or CD8+ T cells sorted from blood, obtained in a trial of the OX40 agonist ivuxolimab. The receptors were sampled from an adult with an advanced solid tumor such as melanoma, head and neck, liver or kidney cancer.

The chain is built from TRBV19 and TRBJ1-5; TRBD1 might be the D (5 bases). This CDR3 comprises 16 residues. In germline, CDR1 is LNHDA, CDR2 SQIVND (reference sequence). V lost 4 bases, J lost 0 bases, and 13 bases lay in between. The CDR3 DNA follows: TGTGCCAGTAGTACCCTTCGACAGACTAGCAATCAGCCCCAGCATTTT. Its protein product is CASSTLRQTSNQPQHF.

This sequence joins TRBV7-9 and TRBJ1-2, with 7 bases lining up with TRBD1. The V segment lost 5 bases and the J segment 5 bases; nucleotides outside the gene matches: 5. The CDR3 is 13 residues long. Germline CDR1 and CDR2: SEHNR and FQNEAQ (reference sequence). DNA for the CDR3: TGTGCCAGCAGCCCGACAGGGAATTATGGCTACACCTTC. Amino acid sequence: CASSPTGNYGYTF.

The chain has TRBV5-5 and TRBJ1-1; 8 nucleotides agree with TRBD1. Germline loops: CDR1 SGHKS, CDR2 YYEKEE (reference sequence). J lost 7 bases, V lost 3 bases, and 5 bases had no gene match. CDR3 length: 13 amino acids. This chain's CDR3 is CASSYIDRGEAFF. The CDR3 DNA is TGTGCCAGCAGCTATATCGACAGGGGTGAAGCTTTCTTT.

The genes are TRBV5-1 and TRBJ2-3, with a tentative D call TRBD2 (5 bases). CDR1 SGHRS and CDR2 YFSETQ come from the germline V gene. V was trimmed by 7 bases and J by 6 bases, leaving 21 bases between them. The CDR3 runs 15 residues. As DNA, the CDR3 is TGCGCCAGCGGTTCCTGGAACCGAGTAGCGGATACGCAGTATTTT. As protein: CASGSWNRVADTQYF.

The chain couples TRBV27 to TRBJ2-7; 7 positions match TRBD1. The CDR3 covers 13 residues. Germline V gene data show CDR1 as MNHEY and CDR2 as SMNVEV (reference sequence). V trimming: 4 bases; J trimming: 7 bases; junction bases outside the gene matches: 7. This CDR3 reads CASSSGPGGEQYF. The DNA of the CDR3 is TGTGCCAGCAGTTCGGGGCCAGGGGGAGAGCAGTACTTC.

The DNA for the CDR3 is TGTGCCAGCAGCCTTAGCGGGAGTCTCTGGGAGCAGTTCTTC. Translating it yields CASSLSGSLWEQFF. The J gene is TRBJ2-1, the V gene TRBV11-1, with 9 bases that match TRBD2. The germline gives CDR1 SGHAT, CDR2 FQDESV (reference sequence). V gave up 5 bases and J gave up 10 bases; unmatched junction bases: 9. This CDR3 contains 14 residues.

V usage is TRBV6-5 and J usage is TRBJ1-1, with D perhaps TRBD1 (6 bases). Germline loops: CDR1 MNHEY, CDR2 SVGAGI. V was clipped by 4 bases and J by 1 base, with 13 bases between them. This CDR3 comprises 15 residues. CDR3 sequence: CASSLWGARNTEAFF. CDR3 coding DNA: TGTGCCAGCAGTTTGTGGGGGGCGCGGAACACTGAAGCTTTCTTT.

With respect to this clone: The same CDR3 arises from other DNA sequences in this sample as well. V and J are TRBV2 and TRBJ1-3; 7 bases agree with TRBD1. Germline V gene sequence: CDR1 SNHLY, CDR2 FYNNEI. V was pared by 1 base and J by 4 bases, with 4 bases of the junction left unmatched. The CDR3 contains 15 residues. The DNA of the CDR3 is TGTGCCAGCAGTGAAGAGGGGACAGCAGGAAACACCATATATTTT. Translated: CASSEEGTAGNTIYF.

This clone has just a few counts. Written as DNA, the CDR3 is TGCAGCACACGGACAGGGGGCACTGAAGCTTTCTTT. It is translated as CSTRTGGTEAFF. This chain uses TRBV29-1 with TRBJ1-1, with 10 positions matching TRBD1. This CDR3 is built from 12 residues. CDR1 SQVTM and CDR2 ANQGSEA come from the germline V gene. V shed 8 bases, J shed 4 bases, and the junction held 4 bases outside the gene matches.

This chain joins TRBV5-6 and TRBJ2-6, with TRBD1 as a possible D gene (6 bases). CDR1 and CDR2 from the germline V gene are SGHDT and YYEEEE. This CDR3 contains 15 residues. V was cut by 1 base and J by 2 bases, with 7 bases left in between. The CDR3 sequence is CASSLTGPGANVLTF. DNA of the CDR3: TGTGCCAGCAGCTTGACAGGGCCTGGGGCCAACGTCCTGACTTTC.

J is TRBJ1-6 and V is TRBV10-2, with D possibly being TRBD1 (5 bases). The CDR3 is 14 amino acids. Germline V gene lookup returns CDR1 WSHSY and CDR2 SAAADI. The germline V and J ends were trimmed by 6 bases and 7 bases, with 13 bases remaining between them. Written as DNA, the CDR3 is TGCGCCAGCAGACCGTGGGGGGGGAATTCACCCCTCCACTTT. Protein product: CASRPWGGNSPLHF.

This clone was detected only a few times. The chain has TRBV6-5 and TRBJ1-1; tentatively, D is TRBD1 (5 bases). The CDR3 sequence is 12 residues long. Germline V gene lookup returns CDR1 MNHEY and CDR2 SVGAGI. Trimming took off 8 bases at V and 5 bases at J, with 12 bases between the two ends. CDR3 nucleotides: TGTGCCAGCCGGCCCGGGGGAACTGAAGCTTTCTTT. This sequence encodes CASRPGGTEAFF.

This clone was picked up a small number of times. The chain recombines TRBV2 with TRBJ2-3, with 15 bases that match TRBD2. The germline gives CDR1 SNHLY, CDR2 FYNNEI. V dropped 6 bases and J dropped 4; count of bases not matched to a gene: 5. The CDR3 length is 16 residues. The CDR3 DNA reads TGTGCCAGCAGGATAGGACTAGCGGGAGGGGCAGATACGCAGTATTTT. Protein product: CASRIGLAGGADTQYF.

This clone came up once. CDR3 sequence (DNA): TGTGCCAGCTCATCCCTGGGGGGTTCCTCTGGAAACACCATATATTTT. Protein: CASSSLGGSSGNTIYF. The rearrangement uses TRBV18 and TRBJ1-3; TRBD1 is a possible D gene (5 bases). The CDR3 loop spans 16 amino acids. Germline values: CDR1 KGHSH, CDR2 LQKENI. With 5 bases removed from V and 0 bases from J, the gap between germline ends came to 14 bases.

This rearrangement joins TRBV7-9 to TRBJ1-2; possibly TRBD1 for D (5 bases). CDR1 and CDR2 (germline): SEHNR, FQNEAQ (reference sequence). Trimming took 7 bases from V and 4 from J, leaving 13 bases between them. This CDR3 region has 13 residues. The chain's CDR3 is CASTNPGVYGYTF. In DNA form, the CDR3 reads TGTGCCAGCACCAACCCGGGGGTCTATGGCTACACCTTC. Full variable domain (outside the CDR3, taken from reference TRBV7-9 and TRBJ1-2): DTGVSQNPRHKITKRGQNVTFRCDPISEHNRLYWYRQTLGQGPEFLTYFQNEAQLEKSRLLSDRFSAERPKGSFSTLEIQRTEQGDSAMYLCASTNPGVYGYTFGSGTRLTVV.

The sample holds a few counts of this clone. CDR3 bases: TGCGCCAGCACTACTAGGGACACCGGGGAGCTGTTTTTT. This gives the protein CASTTRDTGELFF. The chain uses TRBV5-1 and TRBJ2-2; TRBD2 might be the D (5 bases). V was cut by 6 bases and J by 3 bases, with 9 bases left in between. The CDR3 has 13 residues. The germline V gene encodes CDR1 SGHRS and CDR2 YFSETQ.

The rearrangement joins TRBV2 to TRBJ2-5, with 12 positions matching TRBD1. Trimming took 5 bases from V and 5 from J; bases not matched to a gene: 6. The CDR3 has 15 amino acids. The germline V gene has CDR1 SNHLY and CDR2 FYNNEI. This CDR3 is CASSTGTGGAETQYF. The CDR3 DNA sequence: TGTGCCAGCAGTACCGGGACAGGGGGCGCGGAGACCCAGTACTTC.

This sequence joins TRBV30 and TRBJ2-3; TRBD2 matches at 8 bases. CDR1 and CDR2 from the germline V gene are GTSNPN and SVGIG (reference sequence). V shed 4 bases and J 5 bases; nucleotides not matched to a gene: 2. The CDR3 is made up of 12 amino acids. CDR3 nucleotides: TGTGCCTGGACAGCGGGAGAAGATACGCAGTATTTT. This gives the protein CAWTAGEDTQYF.

This clone was observed a handful of times. The chain has TRBV5-1 and TRBJ2-3; D call uncertain. Germline loops: CDR1 SGHRS, CDR2 YFSETQ. Trimming shortened V by 4 bases and J by 0 bases, and 15 bases separated the two germline ends. This CDR3 has 16 residues. CDR3 sequence: CASSPSSHASTDTQYF. CDR3 bases: TGCGCCAGCAGCCCCTCGAGTCATGCGAGCACAGATACGCAGTATTTT.

This clone was counted only a few times. This sequence joins TRBV19 and TRBJ2-5; D may correspond to TRBD1 or TRBD2 (5 bases each). The CDR3 totals 17 residues. Germline-derived CDR1 and CDR2 are LNHDA and SQIVND (reference sequence). V was pared by 4 bases and J by 0 bases, with 18 bases between. Here the CDR3 DNA reads TGTGCCAGTAGTACTTTATACGGGGCCCATTACCAAGAGACCCAGTACTTC. Encoded protein: CASSTLYGAHYQETQYF.